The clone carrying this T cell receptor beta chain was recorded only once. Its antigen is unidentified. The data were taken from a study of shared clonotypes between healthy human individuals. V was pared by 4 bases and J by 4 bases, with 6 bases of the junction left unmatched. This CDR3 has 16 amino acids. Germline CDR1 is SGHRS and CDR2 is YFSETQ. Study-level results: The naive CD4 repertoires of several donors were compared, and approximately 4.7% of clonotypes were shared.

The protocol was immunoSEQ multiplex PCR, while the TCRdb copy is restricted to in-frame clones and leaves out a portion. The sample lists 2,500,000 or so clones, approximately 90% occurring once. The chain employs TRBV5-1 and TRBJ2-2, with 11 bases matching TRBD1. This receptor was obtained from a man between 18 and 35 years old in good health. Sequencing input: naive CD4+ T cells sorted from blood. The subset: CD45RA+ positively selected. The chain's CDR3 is CASSMTGTGGTGELFF. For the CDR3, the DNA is TGCGCCAGCAGCATGACCGGGACAGGGGGCACCGGGGAGCTGTTTTTT.